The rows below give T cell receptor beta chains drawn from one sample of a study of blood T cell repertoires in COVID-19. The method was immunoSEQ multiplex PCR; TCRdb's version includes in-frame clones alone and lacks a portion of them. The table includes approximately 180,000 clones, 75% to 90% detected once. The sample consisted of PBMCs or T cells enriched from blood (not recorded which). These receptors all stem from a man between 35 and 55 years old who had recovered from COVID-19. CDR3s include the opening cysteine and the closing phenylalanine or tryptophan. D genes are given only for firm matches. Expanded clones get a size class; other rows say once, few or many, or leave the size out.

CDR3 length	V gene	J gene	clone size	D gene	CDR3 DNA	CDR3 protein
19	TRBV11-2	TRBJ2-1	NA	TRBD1	TGTGCCAGCAGCTTAGAGGGGTTGGTGGGACAGGGGATCTACAATGAGCAGTTCTTC	CASSLEGLVGQGIYNEQFF
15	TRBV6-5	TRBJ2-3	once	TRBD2	TGTGCCAGCAGCCCGGTTAGCGGGAACAGAGATACGCAGTATTTT	CASSPVSGNRDTQYF
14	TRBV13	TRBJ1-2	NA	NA	TGTGCCAGCAGGCCTACGGGGGGAGGATATGGCTACACCTTC	CASRPTGGGYGYTF
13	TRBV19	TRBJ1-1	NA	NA	TGTGCCAGTAGTATGGGAGGGGGGCCTGAAGCTTTCTTT	CASSMGGGPEAFF
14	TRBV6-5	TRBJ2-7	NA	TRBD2	TGTGCCAGCAGTCTGGGACTAGCTAACTACGAGCAGTACTTC	CASSLGLANYEQYF
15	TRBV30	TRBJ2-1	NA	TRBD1	TGTGCCTGGAGCGCAACCAGGGGGCGCTTTTGGAAGCAGTTCTTC	CAWSATRGRFWKQFF
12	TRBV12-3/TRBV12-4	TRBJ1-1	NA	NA	TGTGCCAGCAGCCTGAGTAGACTTGAAGCTTTCTTT	CASSLSRLEAFF
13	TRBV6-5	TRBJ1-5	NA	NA	TGTGCCAGCAGTCCCTATAGCAATCAGCCCCAGCATTTT	CASSPYSNQPQHF
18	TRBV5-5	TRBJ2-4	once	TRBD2	TGTGCCAGCAGCCTGGGGGTAGCGGGAGTGTCAGCCAAAAACATTCAGTACTTC	CASSLGVAGVSAKNIQYF
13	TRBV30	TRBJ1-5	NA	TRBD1	TGTGCTCTGGGACAGGGGAACGATCAGCCCCAGCATTTT	CALGQGNDQPQHF